This T cell receptor beta chain was profiled in a study of blood T cell repertoires in COVID-19. About the research overall: COVID-19 samples collected from the United States, Italy and Spain covered acute and convalescent phases.

Recovery meant two consecutive negative NP/OP PCR tests, professional clearance, or resolved symptoms. Sequencing was performed with immunoSEQ multiplex PCR; in TCRdb, only in-frame clones are kept and a portion is missing. The sample records 300,000 or so clones, 86% being singletons. This TCR derives from a woman aged 18-30 years who had recovered from COVID-19. What was sequenced was PBMCs or T cells enriched from blood (not recorded which).

Here the CDR3 reads CASSTSGAEAFF. In nucleotides, the CDR3 is TGTGCCAGTAGTACTTCAGGGGCTGAAGCTTTCTTT. The V and J genes are TRBV19 and TRBJ1-1; tentative D call: TRBD1 (6 bases). This CDR3 contains 12 residues. Germline-derived CDR1 and CDR2 are LNHDA and SQIVND (reference sequence). Trimming took 4 bases from V and 6 from J, leaving 9 bases between them. Combining the CDR3 with reference TRBV19 and TRBJ1-1 gives the whole variable domain DGGITQSPKYLFRKEGQNVTLSCEQNLNHDAMYWYRQDPGQGLRLIYYSQIVNDFQKGDIAEGYSVSREKKESFPLTVTSAQKNPTAFYLCASSTSGAEAFFGQGTRLTVV.